This entry is about one TCR beta chain. Its specificity is unknown. Primers: 60 Vbeta forward and 13 Jbeta reverse. Per the authors' pipeline: It was a later analysis that counted about 80 million unique TCR beta chains, of which roughly 11 million were shared. Repertoires were generated with immunoSEQ multiplex PCR, while TCRdb's copy carries only in-frame clones and drops some. The DNA was the basis for D and trimming; V, J and clone size are from that table. The sample gives under 200,000 clones, 75% to 80% of which show up once; more than 13% is in the top ten. Losses at the gene ends were 1 base for V and 2 bases for J; bases not matched to a gene: 9. The CDR3 covers 19 residues. Germline CDR1 MNHNS, CDR2 SASEGT. This record belongs to a study of cytomegalovirus exposure and HLA in healthy donors. The study, taken as a whole, reports: The number of N-insertions in an Asian-associated ancestry cluster was reportedly below the approximately 700-donor mean in a later analysis. Reports indicated that the classifier achieved high specificity and sensitivity in diagnosing cytomegalovirus status. Earlier analysis looked at TCR beta V segments, and most were productive about 87% or about 30% of the time.

Sequencing was carried out using PBMCs. This sequence was found in a man aged 45-65 years in good health and CMV-seropositive. V gene TRBV6-1 combines with J gene TRBJ1-5; 12 positions match TRBD1. The CDR3 reads CASSEEGTGGYIGNQPQHF. For the CDR3, the DNA is TGTGCCAGCAGTGAAGAAGGGACAGGGGGCTATATTGGCAATCAGCCCCAGCATTTT.